Listed here are 7 T cell receptor beta chains from one sample, sequenced in a study of blood T cell repertoires in COVID-19. TCRdb's copy holds only in-frame clones and misses some; the assay was immunoSEQ multiplex PCR. The data contain 150,000 to 200,000 clones, 85% to 95% of them singletons. The sequenced material came from peripheral blood. These receptors originate from a woman aged 60 to 75 with COVID-19, enrolled during active disease.

The chain recombines TRBV7-2 with TRBJ2-5; possibly TRBD1 for D (5 bases). V lost 1 base and J lost 5, with 8 bases in between. Germline-derived CDR1 and CDR2 are SGHTA and FQGNSA. The length of the CDR3 is 13 residues. CDR3 nucleotide sequence: TGTGCCAGCAGCTTAGTGGACACTGAGACCCAGTACTTC. Its translation is CASSLVDTETQYF.

The rearrangement links TRBV21-1 to TRBJ1-1. TRBV21-1 is given as a pseudogene. This CDR3 has 14 residues. The CDR3 sequence: CASSGGEGRTEAFF. For the CDR3, the DNA is TGTGCCAGCTCCGGGGGGGAGGGACGAACTGAAGCTTTCTTT.

The J gene is TRBJ2-5, the V gene TRBV7-2; D is perhaps TRBD2 (6 bases). CDR1 and CDR2 (germline): SGHTA, FQGNSA. With 8 bases removed from V and 4 bases from J, the gap between germline ends came to 14 bases. This CDR3 has 13 residues. The CDR3 loop reads CASGRGISETQYF. The CDR3 DNA sequence: TGTGCCAGCGGACGGGGGATCTCAGAGACCCAGTACTTC.

The chain is built from TRBV11-2 and TRBJ1-1; 10 positions match TRBD1. The CDR3 contains 15 residues. Per the germline V gene, CDR1 is SGHAT and CDR2 is FQNNGV. V was clipped by 5 bases and J by 11 bases; unmatched bases: 14. CDR3 sequence (DNA): TGTGCCAGCAGCCTCAACCCGGGACAGGGGTTAATTGCTTTCTTT. Its protein is CASSLNPGQGLIAFF.

The CDR3 reads CASSAAVGPAGEQYF. The CDR3 nucleotides are TGTGCCAGCAGCGCCGCGGTTGGCCCGGCAGGGGAGCAGTACTTC. The rearrangement links TRBV14 to TRBJ2-7, with a possible D match to TRBD1 (5 bases). V gave up 5 bases and J gave up 7 bases, with 21 bases separating them. Germline values: CDR1 SGHDN, CDR2 FVKESK. This CDR3 region has 15 residues.

The rearrangement links TRBV5-1 to TRBJ2-1; TRBD2 agrees at 13 bases. CDR3 length equals 19 residues. Germline lookup yields CDR1 SGHRS and CDR2 YFSETQ. V lost 7 bases to trimming and J lost 0 bases; unmatched junction nucleotides: 13. The CDR3 protein is CASPNPGLAGPSSYNEQFF. The CDR3 DNA follows: TGCGCCAGCCCTAATCCGGGACTAGCGGGACCCAGCTCCTACAATGAGCAGTTCTTC.

J is TRBJ1-6 and V is TRBV3-1 (or the pseudogene TRBV3-2); no reliable D call. The CDR3 loop spans 15 amino acids. V lost 1 base and J lost 10, with 14 bases in between. CDR1 and CDR2 (germline): LGHDT, YNNKEL (reference sequence). The CDR3 loop reads CASSQGQLSASPLHF. CDR3 in DNA: TGTGCCAGCAGCCAAGGTCAACTAAGCGCATCACCCCTCCACTTT.